The entry below describes one TCR beta chain. The sample belongs to a study of metastatic and nonmetastatic thyroid tumors. Trimming took off 10 bases at V and 6 bases at J, with 16 bases between the two ends. Germline V gives CDR1 SEHNR, CDR2 FQNEAQ (reference sequence). This CDR3 comprises 12 residues. TCRdb re-called the PCR reads with MiXCR. This sample yields roughly 13,000 clones, of which 25% are seen a single time; 9.5% to 13% belongs to the top ten. No patient received treatment before thyroid surgery. The source material was tumor tissue. The clonotype originates from a female donor with papillary thyroid cancer or a benign thyroid nodule (not recorded which). Some clones in this sample may be carry-over from other donors' samples. V and J are TRBV7-9 and TRBJ2-7, with D possibly matching TRBD1 (5 bases). Here the CDR3 DNA reads TGTGCCACTGACGAAGGTGGGGCCGAGCAGTACTTC. Its translation: CATDEGGAEQYF.